Following are 16 T cell receptor beta chains from one sample sequenced in a study of blood T cells in healthy people across ages. A J-beta primer mix and a sample-barcoded 5' primer were used in a second PCR of about 7 to 12 cycles. TCRdb itself ran the 5' RACE reads through MiXCR, one entry per CDR3 protein. The sample includes roughly 1.6 million distinct CDR3 sequences, about 31% of them seen just once. The specimen was blood. All receptors derive from a woman aged 25 to 39 in good health.

This clonotype was counted between two and nine times. The rearrangement joins TRBV4-1 to TRBJ2-3; tentative D call: TRBD2 (6 bases). V was clipped by 2 bases and J by 7 bases, with 13 bases between them. CDR1 MGHRA and CDR2 YSYEKL come from the germline V gene. The CDR3 has 14 amino acids. CDR3 DNA sequence: TGCGCCAGCAGCCAAATAGGGACTGGAAATACGCAGTATTTT. Protein sequence: CASSQIGTGNTQYF.

For the CDR3, the DNA is TGTGCCAGCAGTGTAGGGGGTGGCGTAGAGTCCCAGTACTTC. Its protein product is CASSVGGGVESQYF. The J gene is TRBJ2-7, the V gene TRBV25-1; D may be TRBD1 (6 bases). The germline V and J ends were trimmed by 4 bases and 10 bases, with 20 bases remaining between them. The CDR3 covers 14 residues. Germline CDR1 reads MGHDK; CDR2 reads SYGVNS.

As for this clonotype: The junction shows a germline mismatch at one end, possibly a read error. The chain has TRBV3-1 and TRBJ2-5; tentatively, D is TRBD2 (6 bases). The CDR3 totals 13 residues. Germline loops: CDR1 LGHDT, CDR2 YNNKEL (reference sequence). In nucleotides, the CDR3 is TGTGCCGGCAGCCACCAGACTAGGCGGACCCAGTACTTC. Its translation is CAGSHQTRRTQYF.

This clonotype has a handful of counts. This chain uses TRBV6-1 with TRBJ2-5; 8 bases are shared with TRBD2. J was trimmed by 2 bases and V by 2 bases; bases with no gene match: 10. The CDR3 consists of 17 residues. Per the germline V gene, CDR1 is MNHNS and CDR2 is SASEGT. CDR3 sequence reads: CASSETGRPGGQETQYF. CDR3 DNA: TGTGCCAGCAGTGAAACGGGGAGACCGGGGGGGCAAGAGACCCAGTACTTC.

This clonotype has only a few counts. This chain joins TRBV20-1 and TRBJ1-5; 7 nucleotides match TRBD1. The CDR3 is made up of 16 amino acids. Germline CDR1 DFQATT, CDR2 SNEGSKA (reference sequence). With 0 bases clipped from V and 3 bases from J, the junction kept 8 bases outside the gene matches. The CDR3 protein is CSARDSRTGDNQPQHF. CDR3 nucleotide sequence: TGCAGTGCTAGAGATTCGAGGACAGGAGACAATCAGCCCCAGCATTTT.

The V gene is TRBV6-1, the J gene TRBJ1-1; perhaps TRBD1 as D (5 bases). From germline, CDR1 is MNHNS and CDR2 SASEGT. The CDR3 covers 14 residues. Trimming took off 6 bases at V and 5 bases at J, with 16 bases between the two ends. The CDR3 region has the DNA TGTGCCAGCAGCCGTCTGGGGGATTCAACTGAAGCTTTCTTT. As protein: CASSRLGDSTEAFF.

The V and J genes are TRBV7-9 and TRBJ1-2; tentatively, D is TRBD1 (6 bases). V lost 6 bases to trimming and J lost 4 bases, with 18 bases between them. This CDR3 has 15 residues. From germline, CDR1 is SEHNR and CDR2 FQNEAQ (reference sequence). CDR3 region: CASRVGQQPIYGYTF. The CDR3 DNA sequence: TGTGCCAGCAGAGTAGGACAGCAGCCGATCTATGGCTACACCTTC.

The J gene is TRBJ1-2, the V gene TRBV7-9, with unresolved D. This CDR3 is 12 amino acids long. Germline V gene sequence: CDR1 SEHNR, CDR2 FQNEAQ (reference sequence). Between the trimmed V and J ends, which lost 1 base and 7 bases, there was a span of 7 bases. The CDR3, as DNA: TGTGCCAGCAGCTTAGGACAACCTGGCTACACCTTC. It specifies CASSLGQPGYTF.

The sample holds a few counts of this clonotype. The rearrangement joins TRBV7-2 to TRBJ2-5, with no clear D. Germline loops: CDR1 SGHTA, CDR2 FQGNSA. This CDR3 comprises 14 residues. V was clipped by 7 bases and J by 0 bases, with 12 bases between them. The CDR3 region is CASTGDPYQETQYF. The CDR3 DNA reads as TGTGCCAGCACCGGAGACCCGTACCAAGAGACCCAGTACTTC.

There are a few counts of this clonotype. The chain links TRBV5-1 to TRBJ2-5; TRBD2 might be the D (6 bases). Germline CDR1 reads SGHRS; CDR2 reads YFSETQ. The CDR3 loop spans 14 amino acids. V shed 4 bases and J shed 5 bases, with 15 bases lying between them. The DNA of the CDR3 is TGCGCCAGCAGCCGGGACTCCCGGTTGGAGACCCAGTACTTC. Translated, it gives CASSRDSRLETQYF.

This clonotype has more than one count but fewer than ten. The rearrangement links TRBV5-1 to TRBJ1-4; the match to TRBD1 covers 9 bases. V lost 4 bases, J lost 7 bases, and 11 bases stayed unmatched. Looked up from germline, CDR1 is SGHRS and CDR2 is YFSETQ. CDR3 length: 16 amino acids. As DNA, the CDR3 is TGCGCCAGCAGCCCGCTCGGGGGACAGGGCCTTGAAAAACTGTTTTTT. Protein sequence: CASSPLGGQGLEKLFF.

The rearrangement joins TRBV4-2 to TRBJ2-3, with D perhaps given as TRBD1 or TRBD2 (6 bases each). The CDR3 is 17 residues long. V gave up 4 bases and J gave up 2 bases, with 19 bases separating them. Germline CDR1 LGHNA, CDR2 YNFKEQ. Here the CDR3 reads CASSLQGGTTSTDTQYF. The CDR3 nucleotides are TGTGCCAGCAGCCTTCAGGGCGGGACAACGTCCACAGATACGCAGTATTTT.

This clonotype has more than one count but fewer than ten. The V and J genes are TRBV4-2 and TRBJ2-4; tentative D call: TRBD1 (5 bases). The germline CDR1 and CDR2 sequences are LGHNA and YNFKEQ. This CDR3 region has 15 residues. Trimming removed 6 bases from V and 2 bases from J, with 14 bases in between. CDR3 residues: CASSIPGSTKNIQYF. In nucleotides, the CDR3 is TGTGCCAGCAGTATCCCAGGGTCCACCAAAAACATTCAGTACTTC.

This clonotype was detected only once. The chain couples TRBV30 to TRBJ2-5; perhaps TRBD2 as D (5 bases). CDR1 is GTSNPN and CDR2 is SVGIG in the germline V gene (reference sequence). This CDR3 has 13 residues. V lost 3 bases and J 7 bases, leaving 15 bases between the germline ends. The CDR3 coding sequence is TGTGCCTGGAGCCTTTCGGGGAGAGGGACCCAGTACTTC. Protein: CAWSLSGRGTQYF.

This clonotype was seen more than once but under ten times. This sequence joins TRBV7-2 and TRBJ2-5; a possible D gene is TRBD2 (6 bases). The ends were cut back, 1 base at V and 11 bases at J, with 20 bases in the middle. Germline CDR1 SGHTA, CDR2 FQGNSA. The CDR3 is 15 residues long. CDR3 DNA sequence: TGTGCCAGCAGCTTAGTGCGGTGGGCGACGGGGGAGCAGTACTTC. The encoded protein is CASSLVRWATGEQYF.

A word on this clonotype: Just one base apart from a much larger clone, this may be a read error. For the CDR3, the DNA is TGCAGCGTTGAAGAGAATAAGCAGTTCTTC. Protein: CSVEENKQFF. This chain links TRBV29-1 with TRBJ2-1; D is unclear. In germline, CDR1 is SQVTM, CDR2 ANQGSEA. V lost 0 bases, J lost 11 bases, and 5 bases lay in between. This CDR3 has 10 residues.